The 23 T cell receptor beta chains given below trace back to one sample, sequenced in a study of T cells after yellow fever vaccination. TCRdb re-called the 5' RACE reads through MiXCR, storing one row per CDR3 protein. In the table there are under 200,000 distinct CDR3 sequences, roughly 9.6% of which are singletons. The input for sequencing was CD8+ T cells sorted from PBMCs, taken 15 days after the yellow fever booster vaccination. These receptors came from a man younger than 35 who received the YFV17D yellow fever vaccine.

This chain uses TRBV28 with TRBJ1-5; D ambiguous. Between the trimmed V and J ends, which lost 5 bases and 1 base, there was a span of 12 bases. The CDR3 covers 15 residues. Per the germline V gene, CDR1 is MDHEN and CDR2 is SYDVKM. DNA for the CDR3: TGTGCCAGCAGTCGGACGGACGAGAGCAATCAGCCCCAGCATTTT. This encodes CASSRTDESNQPQHF.

The sample holds a few counts of this clonotype. J is TRBJ2-1 and V is TRBV27, with 7 bases matching TRBD2. The V gene's germline CDR1 is MNHEY and CDR2 SMNVEV (reference sequence). This CDR3 is 18 amino acids long. The trim removed 5 bases at V and 1 base at J, leaving 14 bases unmatched. The CDR3 is CASSPLISAGPSYNEQFF. CDR3 DNA: TGTGCCAGCAGTCCCCTTATCTCAGCGGGGCCGTCCTACAATGAGCAGTTCTTC.

The chain couples TRBV29-1 to TRBJ2-1, with 8 bases fitting TRBD1. CDR1 and CDR2 from the germline V gene are SQVTM and ANQGSEA. V lost 7 bases and J lost 9; bases outside the gene matches: 5. The length of the CDR3 is 11 residues. The CDR3 loop is CSGGQGTEQFF. DNA for the CDR3: TGCAGCGGAGGACAGGGAACTGAGCAGTTCTTC.

The chain combines TRBV13 with TRBJ1-2; D unresolved. The germline V gene encodes CDR1 PRHDT and CDR2 FYEKMQ (reference sequence). V shed 4 bases and J shed 1 base, with 7 bases lying between them. CDR3 length equals 13 residues. CDR3 nucleotide sequence: TGTGCCAGCAGCTCCTGGGATAACTATGGCTACACCTTC. Translated, it gives CASSSWDNYGYTF.

Ten or more counts support this clonotype. The chain uses TRBV4-1 and TRBJ2-2; D tentatively fits TRBD1 or TRBD2 (5 bases each). There are 16 residues in the CDR3. CDR1 is MGHRA and CDR2 is YSYEKL in the germline V gene. The germline V and J ends were trimmed by 2 bases and 6 bases, with 16 bases remaining between them. The CDR3 DNA sequence: TGCGCCAGCAGCCAAATGGGACGTCAGGGCGCCGGGGAGCTGTTTTTT. Its translation is CASSQMGRQGAGELFF.

This clonotype has more than one count but fewer than ten. The gene calls are TRBV5-1 and TRBJ2-3; perhaps TRBD1 as D (6 bases). This CDR3 contains 16 residues. From germline, CDR1 is SGHRS and CDR2 YFSETQ. Trimming stripped 1 base from V and 1 base from J, with 13 bases between. In DNA, the CDR3 is TGCGCCAGCAGCTTGAACAGGGATCGGGGCACAGATACGCAGTATTTT. Its protein is CASSLNRDRGTDTQYF.

This clonotype was observed many times. The chain recombines TRBV11-3 with TRBJ2-1, with D hard to call. The CDR3 extends over 13 amino acids. Germline lookup yields CDR1 SGHNT and CDR2 YENEEA. Trimming pared 1 base from V and 9 bases from J, leaving 10 bases between. The CDR3 bases are TGTGCCAGCAGCTTAGTATCGGTGGGTGAGCAGTTCTTC. It yields the protein CASSLVSVGEQFF.

This clonotype has ten or more counts. The rearrangement joins TRBV5-1 to TRBJ2-7; 10 nucleotides match TRBD1. CDR3 length equals 14 residues. CDR1 is SGHRS, CDR2 YFSETQ, per germline. Trimming took 3 bases from V and 3 from J; bases not matched to a gene: 3. CDR3 loop: CASSWGTGVYEQYV. Written as DNA, the CDR3 is TGCGCCAGCAGCTGGGGGACAGGGGTCTACGAGCAGTACGTC.

This clonotype was seen more than once but under ten times. The genes are TRBV21-1 and TRBJ2-1; the table's D call, TRBD2, was not checked against the DNA. TRBV21-1 is classified as a pseudogene. The CDR3 contains 21 residues. The CDR3 loop is CASSTFALVQFLPKDYNEQFF. Written as DNA, the CDR3 is TGTGCCAGCAGCACCTTCGCCCTGGTACAGTTCCTCCCCAAGGATTACAATGAGCAGTTCTTC.

The rearrangement links TRBV27 to TRBJ1-5, with D possibly TRBD1 on 6 matching bases. CDR3 size: 14 residues. Between the trimmed V and J ends, which lost 3 bases and 5 bases, there was a span of 11 bases. Germline CDR1 MNHEY, CDR2 SMNVEV (reference sequence). The CDR3 coding sequence is TGTGCCAGCAGTTTTCGGGGGGCGGATCAGCCCCAGCATTTT. This translates into CASSFRGADQPQHF.

This chain links TRBV10-3 with TRBJ1-4, with 10 bases fitting TRBD1. Germline V CDR1 and CDR2: ENHRY, SYGVKD. The CDR3 runs 14 residues. Trimming took 2 bases from V and 11 from J; bases not matched to a gene: 5. The CDR3 loop is CAISEGTGVMKLFF. The CDR3 bases are TGTGCCATCAGTGAGGGGACAGGGGTGATGAAACTGTTTTTT.

This clonotype came up a few times. The chain joins TRBV12-5 to TRBJ1-1, with a tentative D call TRBD1 (6 bases). Per the germline V gene, CDR1 is LGHNT and CDR2 is FRNRAP. Trimming left V 3 bases short and J 4 bases short, with 21 bases between. The CDR3 is made up of 17 amino acids. CDR3 nucleotides: TGTGCTAGTGGTTTCTGGGGGGCGACTTCCCTGGGCACTGAAGCTTTCTTT. Amino acids: CASGFWGATSLGTEAFF.

This rearrangement joins TRBV7-9 to TRBJ1-2; D is undetermined. V lost 1 base, J lost 4 bases, and 13 bases lay in between. In germline, CDR1 is SEHNR, CDR2 FQNEAQ (reference sequence). This CDR3 comprises 15 residues. In nucleotides, the CDR3 is TGTGCCAGCAGCTTAGTTCTCGGGAGGAGCTATGGCTACACCTTC. Translating gives CASSLVLGRSYGYTF.

The chain links TRBV7-9 to TRBJ2-1; D possibly corresponds to TRBD2 (6 bases). In germline, CDR1 is SEHNR, CDR2 FQNEAQ (reference sequence). This CDR3 has 14 residues. Trimming removed 5 bases at V and 4 bases at J, with 12 bases between. CDR3 in DNA: TGTGCCAGCAGCCCTGGCGGGGTTTACAATGAGCAGTTCTTC. Its protein product is CASSPGGVYNEQFF.

The chain joins TRBV7-3 to TRBJ2-3; 14 bases fit TRBD2. Germline-derived CDR1 and CDR2 are SGHTA and FQGTGA. Trimming removed 6 bases from V and 3 bases from J; junction bases left unmatched: 17. The CDR3 contains 20 residues. DNA of the CDR3: TGTGCCAGCAGTCAAACTTCCGGGACTAGCGGGGGTTTAGGGACAGATACGCAGTATTTT. Its translation is CASSQTSGTSGGLGTDTQYF.

This clonotype was counted between two and nine times. The gene calls are TRBV29-1 and TRBJ1-2, with 8 positions matching TRBD1. Germline V gene data show CDR1 as SQVTM and CDR2 as ANQGSEA. This CDR3 spans 13 amino acids. The V segment lost 3 bases and the J segment 4 bases; nucleotides outside the gene matches: 4. The CDR3: CSVDFRGLYGYTF. CDR3 DNA: TGCAGCGTTGATTTCAGGGGGCTCTATGGCTACACCTTC.

This clonotype was found a few times. This chain links TRBV7-2 with TRBJ1-1; possible D gene TRBD1, 6 bases. V was trimmed by 3 bases and J by 1 base, leaving 12 bases between them. CDR3 size: 15 residues. Germline loops: CDR1 SGHTA, CDR2 FQGNSA. This chain's CDR3 is CASSFATGWNTEAFF. The DNA of the CDR3 is TGTGCCAGCAGCTTTGCGACAGGATGGAACACTGAAGCTTTCTTT.

This clonotype has at least ten counts. The V call is TRBV7-3, the J call TRBJ1-1; D not resolved. V shed 2 bases and J shed 4 bases, with 8 bases lying between them. CDR3 length: 13 amino acids. The germline V gene has CDR1 SGHTA and CDR2 FQGTGA. The CDR3 DNA is TGTGCCAGCAGCTTAGGTCCGAGCACTGAAGCTTTCTTT. Protein sequence: CASSLGPSTEAFF.

This chain links TRBV10-1 with TRBJ1-2; no definite D call. The CDR3 is 14 residues long. Between the trimmed V and J ends, which lost 6 bases and 2 bases, there was a span of 13 bases. CDR1 is WNHNN and CDR2 is SYGVQD in the germline V gene (reference sequence). The CDR3 nucleotides read TGCGCCAGCAGGGGAGGACGGCCCAACTATGGCTACACCTTC. This encodes CASRGGRPNYGYTF.

This clonotype was seen more than once but under ten times. CDR3 DNA sequence: TGCGCCAGCAGCCAATACAGGGGGCACGTTGAGCAGTTCTTC. Amino acids: CASSQYRGHVEQFF. This chain joins TRBV4-3 and TRBJ2-1; TRBD1 agrees at 9 bases. V was pared by 2 bases and J by 9 bases, with 5 bases of the junction left unmatched. Germline V lookup: CDR1 LGHNA, CDR2 YSLEER. This CDR3 is 14 amino acids long.

The table lists this clonotype with a few counts. This sequence joins TRBV7-9 and TRBJ2-7; a weak D match, TRBD2 (5 bases). This CDR3 has 14 amino acids. CDR1 and CDR2 (germline): SEHNR, FQNEAQ (reference sequence). V lost 5 bases and J lost 2, with 13 bases in between. CDR3 residues: CASSEGLTPYEQYV. CDR3 nucleotides: TGTGCCAGCAGCGAGGGCCTTACCCCCTACGAGCAGTACGTC.

V gene TRBV5-1 combines with J gene TRBJ2-1; 9 positions match TRBD1. The CDR3 sequence is 20 residues long. From germline, CDR1 is SGHRS and CDR2 YFSETQ. The J segment lost 0 bases and the V segment lost 2 bases, leaving 15 bases of the junction unmatched. Written as DNA, the CDR3 is TGCGCCAGCAGCTTTTCCCCGGACAGGGGATCCATGAGCTCCTACAATGAGCAGTTCTTC. Translating gives CASSFSPDRGSMSSYNEQFF.

The chain links TRBV12-3 or TRBV12-4 to TRBJ2-5, with 8 bases identical to TRBD2. The CDR3 has 17 residues. J was trimmed by 1 base and V by 4 bases; bases with no gene match: 11. The CDR3, as DNA: TGTGCCAGCAGTTCGGGAGGGATGCAGGGGCCCCAAGAGACCCAGTACTTC. This translates into CASSSGGMQGPQETQYF.